The source of this TCR beta chain is a study of CD8+CD57+ T cells in acquired aplastic anemia. Study-level background: When averaged, DNA from sorted CD4+ and CD8+ cells came to approximately 3 ug. Notes on the study in general: Overlap between patients and controls comprised about 30 CD8+ CDR3 sequences.

Flow cytometry had shown expanded CD8+CD57+ cells in the patients chosen for sequencing. Patients had undergone no therapy by the time their blood was sampled. This clonotype has a count of ten or more. The target antigen is unknown. For CDR3 and TCR beta VDJ profiling, genomic DNA was the template used. TCRdb redid the calling of the reads with MiXCR, one entry per CDR3 protein. The sample records 150,000 to 200,000 distinct CDR3 sequences, roughly 48% being singletons. Germline V gene data show CDR1 as MNHNY and CDR2 as SVGAGI (reference sequence). Deletions cut 2 bases from V and 6 bases from J, with 8 bases between. CDR3 length: 13 amino acids.

V is TRBV6-6 and J is TRBJ2-1, with D possibly TRBD2 on 7 matching bases. This clonotype was sampled from a human donor with aplastic anemia. The sample consisted of sorted CD4+, CD8+, or CD8+CD57+ T cells (not recorded which) from PBMCs. This chain's CDR3 is CASSYRGGNEQFF. The CDR3 nucleotides are TGTGCCAGCAGTTACAGGGGGGGCAATGAGCAGTTCTTC.